These T cell receptor beta chains were read from a single sample in a study of shared clonotypes between healthy human individuals. Here immunoSEQ multiplex PCR was the method, and the copy in TCRdb shows in-frame clones only, minus some. The sample holds 2 million to 2.5 million clones, about 90% seen once. Sequencing was performed on naive CD4+ T cells from PBMCs. Receptors originate from a young man in good health. Some clones in this sample may be carry-over from other donors' samples. Each CDR3 is given with its conserved first and last residue. The order of the fields is J gene, CDR3 length, V gene, clone size, CDR3 protein. Clone size appears in some rows only: once, few, many, or a class for an expanded clone.

TRBJ1-1,14,TRBV5-1,.,CASSLNPQNTEAFF
TRBJ1-4,17,TRBV18,.,CASSPLPQGATNEKLFF
TRBJ1-2,15,TRBV7-3,.,CASSPKTGANYGYTF
TRBJ2-3,15,TRBV6-4,.,CASRSGTGPSDTQYF
TRBJ1-1,13,TRBV30,few,CAWSVSGGTEAFF
TRBJ1-4,13,TRBV30,once,CAWSTTRPGPLFF
TRBJ2-7,17,TRBV14,.,CASSKPGTGLSSYEQYF
TRBJ2-1,16,TRBV5-1,once,CASSLGGLAGDFEQFF
TRBJ2-3,17,TRBV5-4,.,CASSHSATSARGDTQYF
TRBJ1-2,14,TRBV5-1,once,CASSFGQGGEGYTF
TRBJ1-3,15,TRBV9,.,CASSSDPGQGNTIYF
TRBJ2-7,14,TRBV7-2,.,CASSLARTSYEQYF
TRBJ1-2,15,TRBV19,.,CASSILGDSNYGYTF
TRBJ1-1,13,TRBV7-3,.,CASKRYMNTEAFF
TRBJ2-3,16,TRBV5-5,.,CASSLVVTSGTDTQYF
TRBJ2-7,15,TRBV5-5,.,CASRPRGGSVYEQYF
TRBJ2-1,13,TRBV11-3,.,CASSLSRGNEQFF
TRBJ1-1,14,TRBV9,.,CASSPYLRGTEAFF
TRBJ2-7,15,TRBV23-1,.,CASSQSKADSYEQYF
TRBJ1-4,12,TRBV30,.,CAWKENNEKLFF
TRBJ2-7,13,TRBV11-3,.,CASSLNVQGVQYF
TRBJ1-1,14,TRBV5-1,.,CASSTQVGNTEAFF
TRBJ2-7,15,TRBV7-3,.,CASSLTGGLADEQYF
TRBJ2-5,15,TRBV19,.,CASSKGLAVQETQYF
TRBJ2-1,14,TRBV2,.,CASTSSGGYNEQFF
TRBJ2-5,15,TRBV5-1,once,CASSWGLRGQETQYF
TRBJ2-1,12,TRBV5-4,.,CASSLGGDEQFF
TRBJ1-1,12,TRBV6-6,.,CASSYRTDEAFF
TRBJ2-2,17,TRBV27,once,CASSFRYMVQNTGELFF
TRBJ2-5,16,TRBV6-1,.,CASSERIPAGAGTQYF